The 14 T cell receptor beta chains below come from one sample, sequenced in a study of blood T cell repertoires in COVID-19. Produced via immunoSEQ multiplex PCR; TCRdb's table is partial and in-frame only. The sample records more than 150,000 clones, roughly 89% being singletons. Sequenced input: peripheral blood. These receptors were obtained from a woman in her seventies with COVID-19, enrolled during active disease.

This clone has a handful of counts. The V and J genes are TRBV21-1 and TRBJ1-3; the table's D gene call, TRBD1, was not cross checked with the DNA. TRBV21-1 is recorded as a pseudogene. This CDR3 is built from 15 residues. CDR3 coding DNA: TGTGCCAGAACACAGGGGGCGGTACGCGGAAACACCATATATTTT. It yields the protein CARTQGAVRGNTIYF.

The genes are TRBV30 and TRBJ2-3; possible D gene TRBD2, 5 bases. Germline-derived CDR1 and CDR2 are GTSNPN and SVGIG (reference sequence). Trimming took off 0 bases at V and 5 bases at J, with 6 bases between the two ends. This CDR3 spans 12 amino acids. The CDR3 sequence: CAWSVRGDTQYF. The CDR3 nucleotides are TGTGCCTGGAGTGTACGGGGAGATACGCAGTATTTT.

J is TRBJ1-1 and V is TRBV5-1, with D possibly being TRBD1 (5 bases). Trimming left V 6 bases short and J 1 base short, with 7 bases between. The CDR3 sequence is 12 residues long. Germline V CDR1 and CDR2: SGHRS, YFSETQ. DNA of the CDR3: TGCGCCAGCAACCAGGGGAACACTGAAGCTTTCTTT. This sequence encodes CASNQGNTEAFF.

The chain links TRBV5-5 to TRBJ2-5; D remains ambiguous. CDR3 length: 14 amino acids. Per germline, CDR1 SGHKS and CDR2 YYEKEE (reference sequence). The V and J ends lost 3 bases and 5 bases respectively, with 14 bases between them. The CDR3 here is CASSSGSHRETQYF. The DNA of the CDR3 is TGTGCCAGCAGCTCCGGGTCCCATCGGGAGACCCAGTACTTC.

The chain has TRBV12-3 or TRBV12-4 and TRBJ1-1, with 9 bases fitting TRBD1. With V trimmed by 7 bases and J by 4 bases, 4 bases remained unmatched. This CDR3 is built from 13 residues. Here the CDR3 DNA reads TGTGCCAGCACCCCGGACAGGGGCACTGAAGCTTTCTTT. Amino acid sequence: CASTPDRGTEAFF.

For the CDR3, the DNA is TGTGCCAGCAGGCTACTGAGCTCCTACAATGAGCAGTTCTTC. Translation: CASRLLSSYNEQFF. The chain uses TRBV2 and TRBJ2-1; D is unclear. Germline V lookup: CDR1 SNHLY, CDR2 FYNNEI. Trimming took 6 bases from V and 0 from J, leaving 9 bases between them. The CDR3 runs to 14 residues.

This clone was recorded once. This rearrangement joins TRBV18 to TRBJ1-1; D not certain. The germline V gene has CDR1 KGHSH and CDR2 LQKENI. The CDR3 runs 14 residues. Trimming shortened V by 4 bases and J by 8 bases, and 17 bases separated the two germline ends. DNA for the CDR3: TGTGCCAGCTCACAAATTCATGGAGCAGTAGAAGCTTTCTTT. Amino acids: CASSQIHGAVEAFF.

CDR3 nucleotides: TGTGCCAGCAGCAAAGGGGGTAGCGGGAGGGCCGAGTCCTACAATGAGCAGTTCTTC. It specifies CASSKGGSGRAESYNEQFF. The chain uses TRBV21-1 and TRBJ2-1; the table's TRBD2 call for D was not verified on the DNA. TRBV21-1 is a known pseudogene. The CDR3 has 19 amino acids.

Here the CDR3 reads CASSPWTEDYGYTF. The CDR3 DNA is TGTGCCAGCAGCCCTTGGACAGAAGACTATGGCTACACCTTC. V is TRBV7-9 and J is TRBJ1-2, with D possibly TRBD1 on 6 matching bases. CDR1 and CDR2 from the germline V gene are SEHNR and FQNEAQ (reference sequence). Trimming took off 5 bases at V and 3 bases at J, with 13 bases between the two ends. The CDR3 spans 14 residues.

V and J are TRBV5-8 and TRBJ1-3; D is uncertain. The V and J ends lost 1 base and 1 base respectively, with 9 bases between them. This CDR3 region has 15 residues. The germline V gene has CDR1 SGHTS and CDR2 YDEGEE. The chain's CDR3 is CASSLNPRSGNTIYF. The CDR3 nucleotides are TGTGCCAGCAGCTTGAACCCCAGGTCTGGAAACACCATATATTTT.

The chain joins TRBV6-6 to TRBJ2-7, with 9 positions matching TRBD1. Unmatched junction bases numbered 5, after V lost 5 bases and J lost 3 bases. The CDR3 runs to 14 residues. Germline values: CDR1 MNHNY, CDR2 SVGAGI (reference sequence). In DNA form, the CDR3 reads TGTGCCAGCAGTAGAAGACAGGGGGACTACGAGCAGTACTTC. It codes for CASSRRQGDYEQYF.

This clone appeared a single time. The chain carries TRBV6-2 or TRBV6-3 and TRBJ2-1; the match to TRBD2 covers 8 bases. Germline CDR1 reads MNHEY; CDR2 reads SVGEGT. The CDR3 is 15 amino acids. With 3 bases clipped from V and 2 bases from J, the junction kept 3 bases outside the gene matches. The CDR3 DNA reads TGTGCCAGCAGTTATCGGGAGGGGGCCTACAATGAGCAGTTCTTC. Residues: CASSYREGAYNEQFF.

V is TRBV24-1 and J is TRBJ2-7; 11 bases align to TRBD2. With V trimmed by 5 bases and J by 3 bases, 14 bases remained unmatched. Looked up from germline, CDR1 is KGHDR and CDR2 is SFDVKD. The CDR3 is 18 residues long. CDR3 in amino acids: CATSGFSGTSGSYYEQYF. The CDR3 bases are TGTGCCACCAGTGGTTTTTCCGGGACTAGCGGTTCTTACTACGAGCAGTACTTC.

This clone was seen only once. This chain uses TRBV28 with TRBJ2-7; TRBD2 matches 8 bases. J gave up 6 bases and V 4 bases, and 14 bases lay outside the gene matches. The CDR3 sequence is 16 residues long. Germline V lookup: CDR1 MDHEN, CDR2 SYDVKM. The CDR3 region is CASSSPAGLGPSEQYF. CDR3 nucleotides: TGTGCCAGCAGTTCTCCCGCGGGACTAGGTCCGTCCGAGCAGTACTTC.